Only a few counts were recorded for the clone carrying this T cell receptor (beta chain). Its antigen is not known. Every TCR beta cDNA library bore unique molecular identifiers. Around 500,000 cDNA molecules were recovered from an input of about 0.9 to 11 million T cells. TCRdb analysed the PCR reads with MiXCR anew, one entry per CDR3 protein. The data contain hundreds of thousands of distinct CDR3 sequences, just under 30% of them singletons. The germline CDR1 and CDR2 sequences are MNHEY and SVGAGI. Deletions cut 0 bases from V and 3 bases from J, with 14 bases between. CDR3 length: 16 amino acids. The record originates from a study of post-analysis software for immune sequencing data. For the study at large: Recorded disease courses covered relapsing-remitting, secondary progressive and progressive-relapsing multiple sclerosis. Some patients had no subtype annotation. Study-wide findings and caveats: Significantly lower normalized Chao1 diversity was seen in multiple sclerosis patients than in controls. A handful of TRBV segments were significantly more frequent in patients than in controls. TRBV5-6, TRBV5-1 and TRBV20-1 were among these segments.

This chain connects TRBV6-5 to TRBJ1-2; D remains ambiguous. The sequence derives from a girl under 18 with multiple sclerosis. The sequenced sample consisted of blood. This CDR3 is CASSYSSLKRDYGYTF. The DNA of the CDR3 is TGTGCCAGCAGTTACTCATCCTTAAAGCGGGACTATGGCTACACCTTC.